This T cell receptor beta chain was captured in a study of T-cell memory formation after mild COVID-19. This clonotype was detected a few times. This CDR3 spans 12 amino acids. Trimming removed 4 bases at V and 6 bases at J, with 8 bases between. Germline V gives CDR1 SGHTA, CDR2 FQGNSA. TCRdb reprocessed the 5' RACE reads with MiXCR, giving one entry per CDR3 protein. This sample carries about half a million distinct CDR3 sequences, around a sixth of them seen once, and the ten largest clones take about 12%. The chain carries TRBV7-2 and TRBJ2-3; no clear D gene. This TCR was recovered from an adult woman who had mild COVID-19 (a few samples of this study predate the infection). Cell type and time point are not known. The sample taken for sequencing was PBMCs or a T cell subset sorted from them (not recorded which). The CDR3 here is CASSSVRDTQYF. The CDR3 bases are TGTGCCAGCAGCTCAGTGAGGGATACGCAGTATTTT.